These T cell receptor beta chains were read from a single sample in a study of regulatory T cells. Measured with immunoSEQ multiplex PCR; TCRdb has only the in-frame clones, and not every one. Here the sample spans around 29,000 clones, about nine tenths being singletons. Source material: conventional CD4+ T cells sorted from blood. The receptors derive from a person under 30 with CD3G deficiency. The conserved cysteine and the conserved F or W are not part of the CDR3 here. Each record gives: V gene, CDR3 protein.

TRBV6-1	ASSDGGRGNTIY
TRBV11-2	ASSRGLAGVAPEQF
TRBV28	ASSPSRHRLSGNTIY
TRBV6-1	ASSGLAGDKEQY
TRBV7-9	ASSLSGGGNEQF
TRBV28	ASSWGQAFTGELF
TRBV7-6	ASSQVTGLSGNTIY
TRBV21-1	AGSGTYSFYEQY
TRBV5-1	ASSREQVGGYT
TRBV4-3	ASSQDIATGELF
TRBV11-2	ASSRLNTEAF
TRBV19	ASGQGTNTEAF
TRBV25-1	ASSDMGGPTDEQY
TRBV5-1	ASSLDGYPYNEQF
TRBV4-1	ASSRQSGDTQY
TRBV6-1	ASNLQSGYGYT
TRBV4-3	ASSQVDRGEQF
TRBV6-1	ASSEVWGRNGYT
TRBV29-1	SVVTAGRQETQY
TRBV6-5	ASSYSTMVRYT
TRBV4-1	ASSHLLGPRTTEAF
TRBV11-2	ASSSELTVPNPYNSPLH
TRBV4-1	ASSQDAWRGAALF
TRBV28	ASLPAGGNGEQF
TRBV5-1	ASSTGQVPNEQY
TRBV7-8	ASGQGMGPWNQPQH
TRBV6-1	ASTRLAGVIYEQY
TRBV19	ASSIGGTVNTEAF
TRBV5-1	ASSLSGEAYGYT
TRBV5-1	ASSIHGGSSETQY
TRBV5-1	ASSPQTGDPFYGYT
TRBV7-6	ASSRFSGPGETQY
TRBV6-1	ASSDGGATGANVLT
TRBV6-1	ASTLDRVRGYT
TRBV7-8	ASSPFWGGMETQY
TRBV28	ASSTPGQGNQPQH
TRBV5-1	ASSFRGQGTEAF
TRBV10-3	AIGSSGRGDTQY